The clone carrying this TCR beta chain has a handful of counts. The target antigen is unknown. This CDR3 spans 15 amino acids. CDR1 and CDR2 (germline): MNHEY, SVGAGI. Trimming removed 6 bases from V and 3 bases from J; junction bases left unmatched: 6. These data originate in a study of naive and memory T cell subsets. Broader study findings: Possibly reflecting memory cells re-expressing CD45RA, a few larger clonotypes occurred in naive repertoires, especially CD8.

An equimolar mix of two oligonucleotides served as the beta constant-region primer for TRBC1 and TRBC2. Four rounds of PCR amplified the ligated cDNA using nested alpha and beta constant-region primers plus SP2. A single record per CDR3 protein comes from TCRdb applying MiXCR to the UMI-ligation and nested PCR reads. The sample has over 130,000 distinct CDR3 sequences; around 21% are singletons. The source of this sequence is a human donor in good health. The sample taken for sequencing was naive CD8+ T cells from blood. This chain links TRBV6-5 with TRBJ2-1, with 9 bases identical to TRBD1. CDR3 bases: TGTGCCAGCAGACGGGACAGGGAGGTCTACAATGAGCAGTTCTTC. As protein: CASRRDREVYNEQFF.